The subject of this entry is one T cell receptor (beta chain). Its specific antigen is unknown. Qualities for individual bases were not recorded, and no much larger clone is one base off. Per the germline V gene, SGHAT is the CDR1 and FQNNGV is the CDR2. The CDR3, cysteine through phenylalanine, is 14 amino acids long. Solely the CDR3 DNA is kept, with 42 bases framed from the first base. Between the V and J ends, shortened by 3 bases and 7 bases respectively, the junction contains 10 bases. These data are taken from a study of breast tumors, draining lymph nodes, adjacent tissues listed by TCRdb under 2016. In terms of the full investigation: The study compared TCR beta repertoires across tumor, adjacent nontumor tissue and axillary lymph nodes from breast cancer patients. In human breast cancer, the study set out to assess how tumor, surrounding tissue and draining lymph node repertoires relate to one another and whether T cells might be exchanged between them. General findings and caveats noted by the study authors: The data were judged consistent with most tumor T cells deriving from the lymph node and then expanding within tumor tissue. The study presented the conclusion that tumor T cells originate in lymph nodes as consistent with a hypothesis, not as something directly demonstrated. In luminal-like breast cancer, tumor and nontumor tissue repertoires resembled each other significantly more than in basal-like breast cancer. Tumor T-cell repertoires showed less diversity than lymph node repertoires and more diversity than nontumor tissue repertoires, and tumor T-cell repertoires showed preferential V and J gene usage.

The sequencer was an Illumina HiSeq 2000. TCR beta chain libraries were generated by multiplex PCR amplification. The amplified TCR beta chain products were analyzed by high-throughput sequencing. TCRdb trimmed the raw reads at Q25, called clones with MiXCR and kept productive beta chains. CDR3 protein sequences are deduplicated, and each keeps its most common genes and DNA. The sample data list approximately 31,000 distinct CDR3 sequences, and roughly three fifths of these were observed just once. The ten largest clones take up 15% to 20% of the sample. This receptor was obtained from a female donor with breast cancer. Some clones in this sample may be carry-over from other donors' samples. The chain is assembled from TRBV11-2 and TRBJ1-6, with no reliable assignment of the D segment. Input material: breast tumor tissue. The nucleotides read TGTGCCAGCAGCTTGGTCAGGAGAAATTCACCCCTCCACTTT. This codes for CASSLVRRNSPLHF.